Listed below are T cell receptor beta chains from one sample, sequenced in a study of human T cells and chemical hapten exposure. A single record per CDR3 protein comes from TCRdb applying MiXCR to the RACE reads. The sample records about 160,000 distinct CDR3 sequences, about 27% being singletons. Source: whole blood, taken in connection with sensitization to the hapten diphenylcyclopropenone (DPC). The origin of the receptors is a woman aged 18-29 years with alopecia areata. Some clones in this sample may be carry-over from other donors' samples. CDR3s include the opening cysteine and the closing phenylalanine or tryptophan. Each record gives: D gene, V gene, CDR3 length, J gene, clone size, CDR3 DNA, CDR3 protein. D genes are given only for firm matches. A clone size is listed for some rows: how often the clone was seen (once, few, many), or a class if it is expanded.

d_call: TRBD1; v_call: TRBV12-3/TRBV12-4; cdr3_length: 12; j_call: TRBJ1-5; clone_size: -; cdr3_nt: TGTGCCAGCAGCTCCCGCAGGGGGACACTACGTTTT; cdr3_aa: CASSSRRGTLRF
d_call: TRBD1; v_call: TRBV7-9; cdr3_length: 15; j_call: TRBJ2-1; clone_size: -; cdr3_nt: TGTGCCAGCAGCCCAGGGACAGGGCCCTACAATGAGCAGTTCTTC; cdr3_aa: CASSPGTGPYNEQFF
d_call: -; v_call: TRBV7-2; cdr3_length: 14; j_call: TRBJ2-2; clone_size: few; cdr3_nt: TGTGCCAGCAGCCCCAAACGGATAGCCGGGGAGCTGTTTTTT; cdr3_aa: CASSPKRIAGELFF
d_call: -; v_call: TRBV15; cdr3_length: 11; j_call: TRBJ1-2; clone_size: few; cdr3_nt: TGTGCCACCAGCACCTATTACGGCTACACCTTC; cdr3_aa: CATSTYYGYTF
d_call: -; v_call: TRBV7-6; cdr3_length: 11; j_call: TRBJ2-2; clone_size: -; cdr3_nt: TGTGCCAGCAGCTTCAACAGGGAGCTGTTTTTT; cdr3_aa: CASSFNRELFF
d_call: -; v_call: TRBV4-2; cdr3_length: 12; j_call: TRBJ2-5; clone_size: few; cdr3_nt: TGTGCCAGCAGCCAAACCTTGGAGACCCAGTACTTC; cdr3_aa: CASSQTLETQYF
d_call: -; v_call: TRBV27; cdr3_length: 13; j_call: TRBJ2-7; clone_size: -; cdr3_nt: TGTGCCAGCAGTCCCCGGGACCCTAGGGAGCAGTACTTC; cdr3_aa: CASSPRDPREQYF
d_call: TRBD1; v_call: TRBV10-3; cdr3_length: 14; j_call: TRBJ2-7; clone_size: -; cdr3_nt: TGTGCCATCAGACGGGACAGAGAGACCTACGAGCAGTACTTC; cdr3_aa: CAIRRDRETYEQYF
d_call: TRBD2; v_call: TRBV4-3; cdr3_length: 15; j_call: TRBJ2-4; clone_size: -; cdr3_nt: TGCGCCAGCAGCCAAGAAAATCGCGGGGGAAACATTCAGTACTTC; cdr3_aa: CASSQENRGGNIQYF
d_call: TRBD2; v_call: TRBV7-2; cdr3_length: 15; j_call: TRBJ2-1; clone_size: -; cdr3_nt: TGTGCCAGCAGCCTTACTAGCGGGCCATACAATGAGCAGTTCTTC; cdr3_aa: CASSLTSGPYNEQFF
d_call: TRBD2; v_call: TRBV5-6; cdr3_length: 15; j_call: TRBJ2-1; clone_size: few; cdr3_nt: TGTGCCAGCAGCTGGCTAGCGGGAGTGCAGAATGAGCAGTTCTTC; cdr3_aa: CASSWLAGVQNEQFF
d_call: -; v_call: TRBV4-3; cdr3_length: 14; j_call: TRBJ2-7; clone_size: -; cdr3_nt: TGCGCCAGCAGCCAAGTAGCTCAGGGCCGGGAGCAGTACTTC; cdr3_aa: CASSQVAQGREQYF
d_call: -; v_call: TRBV7-2; cdr3_length: 14; j_call: TRBJ2-2; clone_size: -; cdr3_nt: TGTGCCAGCAGCTTGAGAGACCTGACCGGGGAGCTGTTTTTT; cdr3_aa: CASSLRDLTGELFF
d_call: TRBD1; v_call: TRBV4-3; cdr3_length: 14; j_call: TRBJ1-2; clone_size: many; cdr3_nt: TGTGCCAGCAGCCAAGACAGGGGCAACTATGGCTACACCTTC; cdr3_aa: CASSQDRGNYGYTF
d_call: -; v_call: TRBV12-3/TRBV12-4; cdr3_length: 11; j_call: TRBJ2-1; clone_size: -; cdr3_nt: TGTGCCAGCAGTTTGGGCGCTGAGCAGTTCTTC; cdr3_aa: CASSLGAEQFF
d_call: TRBD2; v_call: TRBV15; cdr3_length: 16; j_call: TRBJ2-3; clone_size: -; cdr3_nt: TGTGCCACCAGCAAGGGGACTAGCGGGACATCAGATACGCAGTATTTT; cdr3_aa: CATSKGTSGTSDTQYF
d_call: -; v_call: TRBV4-2; cdr3_length: 14; j_call: TRBJ1-1; clone_size: few; cdr3_nt: TGTGCCAGCAGCCAGGAACGATGGGACACTGAAGCTTTCTTT; cdr3_aa: CASSQERWDTEAFF
d_call: TRBD1; v_call: TRBV19; cdr3_length: 14; j_call: TRBJ2-5; clone_size: few; cdr3_nt: TGTGCCAGTAGCAGTCGGACAGGGGCAGAGACCCAGTACTTC; cdr3_aa: CASSSRTGAETQYF
d_call: -; v_call: TRBV27; cdr3_length: 15; j_call: TRBJ2-3; clone_size: -; cdr3_nt: TGTGCCAGCAGTAACCCGGGACTGAGCACAGATACGCAGTATTTT; cdr3_aa: CASSNPGLSTDTQYF
d_call: -; v_call: TRBV7-2; cdr3_length: 15; j_call: TRBJ2-6; clone_size: -; cdr3_nt: TGTGCCAGCAGCTTCAGGGGAACTGGGGCCAACGTCCTGACTTTC; cdr3_aa: CASSFRGTGANVLTF
d_call: -; v_call: TRBV21-1; cdr3_length: 18; j_call: TRBJ2-2; clone_size: -; cdr3_nt: TGTGCCAGCAGCCACGCCAGGGGGCGTGGGTTGAACACCGGGGAGCTGTTTTTT; cdr3_aa: CASSHARGRGLNTGELFF
d_call: -; v_call: TRBV29-1; cdr3_length: 14; j_call: TRBJ2-7; clone_size: -; cdr3_nt: TGCAGCGTTGAGGGGGGCAGGGAGTCCTACGAGCAGTACTTC; cdr3_aa: CSVEGGRESYEQYF
d_call: -; v_call: TRBV27; cdr3_length: 11; j_call: TRBJ2-5; clone_size: many; cdr3_nt: TGTGCCAGCAGCTCCCAAGAGACCCAGTACTTC; cdr3_aa: CASSSQETQYF
d_call: -; v_call: TRBV4-1; cdr3_length: 15; j_call: TRBJ1-5; clone_size: -; cdr3_nt: TGCGCCAGCAGCCAAGATCAGTGGGATGATCAGCCCCAGCATTTT; cdr3_aa: CASSQDQWDDQPQHF
d_call: -; v_call: TRBV11-1; cdr3_length: 16; j_call: TRBJ2-2; clone_size: few; cdr3_nt: TGTGCCAGCAGCCGTCTTTTTGGGACGGTGGCCGGGGAGCTGTTTTTT; cdr3_aa: CASSRLFGTVAGELFF
d_call: -; v_call: TRBV12-3/TRBV12-4; cdr3_length: 13; j_call: TRBJ1-5; clone_size: -; cdr3_nt: TGTGCCAGCACGGCGGATAGCAATCAGCCCCAGCATTTT; cdr3_aa: CASTADSNQPQHF
d_call: -; v_call: TRBV25-1; cdr3_length: 13; j_call: TRBJ1-1; clone_size: -; cdr3_nt: TGTGCCAGCAACGGGCTGGGGGCGGATGAAGCTTTCTTT; cdr3_aa: CASNGLGADEAFF
d_call: -; v_call: TRBV28; cdr3_length: 14; j_call: TRBJ2-7; clone_size: few; cdr3_nt: TGTGCCAGCAGTCCTCGGTGGGGGTCCTACGAGCAGTACTTC; cdr3_aa: CASSPRWGSYEQYF